The T cell receptor (beta chain) under discussion was sequenced for a study of cytomegalovirus exposure and HLA in healthy donors. Study-level results: Reported performance of the classifier showed diagnosis of cytomegalovirus status with high specificity and sensitivity. There were a few CMV-associated chains whose specificity for CMV antigens was confirmed in vitro. Presence/absence analysis assumed near-uniform sequencing depth across donors.

In the PCR, 60 Vbeta and 13 Jbeta primers were used. The assay was immunoSEQ multiplex PCR, and TCRdb's table has in-frame clones only and misses some. Here the sample spans hundreds of thousands of clones, about 75% being singletons. As regards this clone: No antigen is known for it.

The CDR3 contains 14 residues. Losses at the gene ends were 7 bases for V and 0 bases for J; bases not matched to a gene: 5. Germline values: CDR1 GTSNPN, CDR2 SVGIG (reference sequence). While unrecorded immune exposures were likely, the donors were nominally healthy when sampled. The sequenced material came from PBMCs. The rearrangement links TRBV30 to TRBJ1-3, with 8 bases fitting TRBD1. This TCR came from a male donor in good health and CMV-seronegative. CDR3 DNA: TGTGCCTCAAATACAGGGGGCTCTGGAAACACCATATATTTT. It codes for CASNTGGSGNTIYF. The variable domain in full, completed from reference TRBV30 and TRBJ1-3, reads SQTIHQWPATLVQPVGSPLSLECTVEGTSNPNLYWYRQAAGRGLQLLFYSVGIGQISSEVPQNLSASRPQDRQFILSSKKLLLSDSGFYLCASNTGGSGNTIYFGEGSWLTVV.